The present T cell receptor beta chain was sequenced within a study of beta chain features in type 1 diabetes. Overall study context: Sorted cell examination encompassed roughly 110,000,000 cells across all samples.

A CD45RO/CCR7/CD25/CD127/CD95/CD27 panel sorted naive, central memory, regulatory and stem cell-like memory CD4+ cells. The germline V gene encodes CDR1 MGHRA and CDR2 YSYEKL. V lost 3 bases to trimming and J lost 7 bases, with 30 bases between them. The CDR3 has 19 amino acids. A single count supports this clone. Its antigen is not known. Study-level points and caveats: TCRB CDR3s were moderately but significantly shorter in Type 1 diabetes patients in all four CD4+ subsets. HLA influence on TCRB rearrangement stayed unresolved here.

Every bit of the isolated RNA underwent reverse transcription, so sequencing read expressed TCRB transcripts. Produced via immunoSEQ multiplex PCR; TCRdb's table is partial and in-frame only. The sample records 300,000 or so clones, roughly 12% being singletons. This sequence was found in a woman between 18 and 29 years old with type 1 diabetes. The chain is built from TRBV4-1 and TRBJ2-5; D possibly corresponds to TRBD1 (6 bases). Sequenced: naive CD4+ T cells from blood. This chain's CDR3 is CASSHHTGRDVPGRGTQYF. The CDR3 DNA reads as TGCGCCAGCAGCCATCATACAGGGCGAGACGTCCCAGGACGAGGGACCCAGTACTTC.